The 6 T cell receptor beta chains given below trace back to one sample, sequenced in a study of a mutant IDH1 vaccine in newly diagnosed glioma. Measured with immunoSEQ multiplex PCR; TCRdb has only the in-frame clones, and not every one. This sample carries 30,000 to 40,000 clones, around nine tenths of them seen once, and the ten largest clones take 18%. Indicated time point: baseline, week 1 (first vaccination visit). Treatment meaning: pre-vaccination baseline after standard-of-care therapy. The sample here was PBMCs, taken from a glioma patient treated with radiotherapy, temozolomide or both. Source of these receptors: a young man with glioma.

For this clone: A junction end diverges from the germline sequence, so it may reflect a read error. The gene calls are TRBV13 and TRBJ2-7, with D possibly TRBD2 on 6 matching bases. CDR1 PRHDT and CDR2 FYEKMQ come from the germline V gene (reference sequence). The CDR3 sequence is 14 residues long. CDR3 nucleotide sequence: TGTGCCAGCAGCCTAGGGACGGGGGCCTACGAGCAGTACTTC. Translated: CASSLGTGAYEQYF.

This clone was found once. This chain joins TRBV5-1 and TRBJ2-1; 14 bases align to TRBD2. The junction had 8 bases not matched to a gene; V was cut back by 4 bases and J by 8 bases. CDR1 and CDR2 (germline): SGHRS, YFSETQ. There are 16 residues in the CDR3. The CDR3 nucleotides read TGCGCCAGCAGCCCGGGGGGACTAGCGGGAGTTGATGAGCAGTTCTTC. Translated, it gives CASSPGGLAGVDEQFF.

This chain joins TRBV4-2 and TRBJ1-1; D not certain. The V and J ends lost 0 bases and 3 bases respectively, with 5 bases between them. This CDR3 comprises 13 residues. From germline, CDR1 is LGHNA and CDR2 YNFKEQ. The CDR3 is CASSQDSYTEAFF. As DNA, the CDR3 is TGTGCCAGCAGCCAAGATTCGTACACTGAAGCTTTCTTT.

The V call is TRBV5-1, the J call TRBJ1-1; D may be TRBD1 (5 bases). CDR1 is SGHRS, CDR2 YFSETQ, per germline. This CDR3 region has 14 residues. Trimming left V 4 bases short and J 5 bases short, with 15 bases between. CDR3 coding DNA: TGCGCCAGCAGCCCCCTCGGCAGACAGACTGAAGCTTTCTTT. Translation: CASSPLGRQTEAFF.

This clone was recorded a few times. The CDR3 region has the DNA TGTGCCAGCAGCACCGGATTCCCCGAGCAGTACTTC. This encodes CASSTGFPEQYF. This chain joins TRBV7-2 and TRBJ2-7, with D unclear. This CDR3 contains 12 residues. In germline, CDR1 is SGHTA, CDR2 FQGNSA. V was shortened by 5 bases and J by 6 bases, with 11 bases between the two germline ends. Full variable domain (missing parts from reference TRBV7-2 and TRBJ2-7): GAGVSQSPSNKVTEKGKDVELRCDPISGHTALYWYRQSLGQGLEFLIYFQGNSAPDKSGLPSDRFSAERTGGSVSTLTIQRTQQEDSAVYLCASSTGFPEQYFGPGTRLTVT.

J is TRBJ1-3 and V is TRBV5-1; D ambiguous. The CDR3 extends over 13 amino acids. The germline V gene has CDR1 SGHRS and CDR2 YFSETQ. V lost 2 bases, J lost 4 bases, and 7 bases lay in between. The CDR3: CASSLPGGNTIYF. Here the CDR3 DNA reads TGCGCCAGCAGCTTACCAGGAGGAAACACCATATATTTT. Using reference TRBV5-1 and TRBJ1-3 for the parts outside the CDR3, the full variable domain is KAGVTQTPRYLIKTRGQQVTLSCSPISGHRSVSWYQQTPGQGLQFLFEYFSETQRNKGNFPGRFSGRQFSNSRSEMNVSTLELGDSALYLCASSLPGGNTIYFGEGSWLTVV.